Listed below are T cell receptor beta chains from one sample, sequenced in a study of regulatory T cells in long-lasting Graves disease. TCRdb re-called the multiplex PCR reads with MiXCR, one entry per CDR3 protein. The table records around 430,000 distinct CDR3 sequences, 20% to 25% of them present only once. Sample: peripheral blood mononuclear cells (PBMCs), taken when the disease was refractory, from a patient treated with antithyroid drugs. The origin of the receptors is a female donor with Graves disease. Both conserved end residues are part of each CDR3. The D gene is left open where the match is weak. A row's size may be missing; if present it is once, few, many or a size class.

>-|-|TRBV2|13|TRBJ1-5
TGTGCCAGCAGTGAATTAGGAGGTCAGCCCCAGCATTTT
CASSELGGQPQHF
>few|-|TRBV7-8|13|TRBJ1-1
TGTGCCAGCACCCGACGGGGGTGGACTGAAGCTTTCTTT
CASTRRGWTEAFF
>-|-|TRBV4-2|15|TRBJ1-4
TGTGCCAGCAGCCAAGAAGGGGCAACTAATGAAAAACTGTTTTTT
CASSQEGATNEKLFF
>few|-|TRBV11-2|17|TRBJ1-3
TGTGCCAGCAGCTTAAGGCTGGGGGCTCACTCTGGAAACACCATATATTTT
CASSLRLGAHSGNTIYF
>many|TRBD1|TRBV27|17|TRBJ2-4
TGTGCCAGCAGTTTCGTAGGACAGGGAACGGCCAAAAACATTCAGTACTTC
CASSFVGQGTAKNIQYF
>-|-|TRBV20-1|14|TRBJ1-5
TGCAGTGCTAGAGATAAAATAGGCAATCAGCCCCAGCATTTT
CSARDKIGNQPQHF
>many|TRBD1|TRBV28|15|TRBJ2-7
TGTGCCAGCAGTACCTCCGGGACAGGAACCTACGAGCAGTACTTC
CASSTSGTGTYEQYF
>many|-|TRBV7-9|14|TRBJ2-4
TGTGCCAGCAGCTTAGGGTGGGGGCCCAACATTCAGTACTTC
CASSLGWGPNIQYF
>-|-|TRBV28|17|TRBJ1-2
TGTGCCAGCAGTTTAGTACCTAACGGACCAACAGGGCATGGCTACACCTTC
CASSLVPNGPTGHGYTF
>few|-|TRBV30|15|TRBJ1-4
TGTGCCTGGAGTGCTCAGGGTCCGACTAATGAAAAACTGTTTTTT
CAWSAQGPTNEKLFF
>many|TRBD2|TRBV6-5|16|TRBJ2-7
TGTGCCAGCAGTTACGAGGCTAGCGGGAGTTATGGGGAGCAGTACTTC
CASSYEASGSYGEQYF
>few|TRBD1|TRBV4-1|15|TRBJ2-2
TGCGCCAGCAGCCAGGGACAGGGAGACACCGGGGAGCTGTTTTTT
CASSQGQGDTGELFF
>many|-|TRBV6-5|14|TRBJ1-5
TGTGCCAGCAGTTGGGGAACAGAGAATCAGCCCCAGCATTTT
CASSWGTENQPQHF
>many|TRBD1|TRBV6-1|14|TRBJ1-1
TGTGCCAGCAGGTGGGACAGACTGGTAACTGAAGCTTTCTTT
CASRWDRLVTEAFF
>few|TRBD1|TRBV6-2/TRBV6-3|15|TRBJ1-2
TGTGCCAGCAGTGAAACAGGGGACTCTAACTATGGCTACACCTTC
CASSETGDSNYGYTF